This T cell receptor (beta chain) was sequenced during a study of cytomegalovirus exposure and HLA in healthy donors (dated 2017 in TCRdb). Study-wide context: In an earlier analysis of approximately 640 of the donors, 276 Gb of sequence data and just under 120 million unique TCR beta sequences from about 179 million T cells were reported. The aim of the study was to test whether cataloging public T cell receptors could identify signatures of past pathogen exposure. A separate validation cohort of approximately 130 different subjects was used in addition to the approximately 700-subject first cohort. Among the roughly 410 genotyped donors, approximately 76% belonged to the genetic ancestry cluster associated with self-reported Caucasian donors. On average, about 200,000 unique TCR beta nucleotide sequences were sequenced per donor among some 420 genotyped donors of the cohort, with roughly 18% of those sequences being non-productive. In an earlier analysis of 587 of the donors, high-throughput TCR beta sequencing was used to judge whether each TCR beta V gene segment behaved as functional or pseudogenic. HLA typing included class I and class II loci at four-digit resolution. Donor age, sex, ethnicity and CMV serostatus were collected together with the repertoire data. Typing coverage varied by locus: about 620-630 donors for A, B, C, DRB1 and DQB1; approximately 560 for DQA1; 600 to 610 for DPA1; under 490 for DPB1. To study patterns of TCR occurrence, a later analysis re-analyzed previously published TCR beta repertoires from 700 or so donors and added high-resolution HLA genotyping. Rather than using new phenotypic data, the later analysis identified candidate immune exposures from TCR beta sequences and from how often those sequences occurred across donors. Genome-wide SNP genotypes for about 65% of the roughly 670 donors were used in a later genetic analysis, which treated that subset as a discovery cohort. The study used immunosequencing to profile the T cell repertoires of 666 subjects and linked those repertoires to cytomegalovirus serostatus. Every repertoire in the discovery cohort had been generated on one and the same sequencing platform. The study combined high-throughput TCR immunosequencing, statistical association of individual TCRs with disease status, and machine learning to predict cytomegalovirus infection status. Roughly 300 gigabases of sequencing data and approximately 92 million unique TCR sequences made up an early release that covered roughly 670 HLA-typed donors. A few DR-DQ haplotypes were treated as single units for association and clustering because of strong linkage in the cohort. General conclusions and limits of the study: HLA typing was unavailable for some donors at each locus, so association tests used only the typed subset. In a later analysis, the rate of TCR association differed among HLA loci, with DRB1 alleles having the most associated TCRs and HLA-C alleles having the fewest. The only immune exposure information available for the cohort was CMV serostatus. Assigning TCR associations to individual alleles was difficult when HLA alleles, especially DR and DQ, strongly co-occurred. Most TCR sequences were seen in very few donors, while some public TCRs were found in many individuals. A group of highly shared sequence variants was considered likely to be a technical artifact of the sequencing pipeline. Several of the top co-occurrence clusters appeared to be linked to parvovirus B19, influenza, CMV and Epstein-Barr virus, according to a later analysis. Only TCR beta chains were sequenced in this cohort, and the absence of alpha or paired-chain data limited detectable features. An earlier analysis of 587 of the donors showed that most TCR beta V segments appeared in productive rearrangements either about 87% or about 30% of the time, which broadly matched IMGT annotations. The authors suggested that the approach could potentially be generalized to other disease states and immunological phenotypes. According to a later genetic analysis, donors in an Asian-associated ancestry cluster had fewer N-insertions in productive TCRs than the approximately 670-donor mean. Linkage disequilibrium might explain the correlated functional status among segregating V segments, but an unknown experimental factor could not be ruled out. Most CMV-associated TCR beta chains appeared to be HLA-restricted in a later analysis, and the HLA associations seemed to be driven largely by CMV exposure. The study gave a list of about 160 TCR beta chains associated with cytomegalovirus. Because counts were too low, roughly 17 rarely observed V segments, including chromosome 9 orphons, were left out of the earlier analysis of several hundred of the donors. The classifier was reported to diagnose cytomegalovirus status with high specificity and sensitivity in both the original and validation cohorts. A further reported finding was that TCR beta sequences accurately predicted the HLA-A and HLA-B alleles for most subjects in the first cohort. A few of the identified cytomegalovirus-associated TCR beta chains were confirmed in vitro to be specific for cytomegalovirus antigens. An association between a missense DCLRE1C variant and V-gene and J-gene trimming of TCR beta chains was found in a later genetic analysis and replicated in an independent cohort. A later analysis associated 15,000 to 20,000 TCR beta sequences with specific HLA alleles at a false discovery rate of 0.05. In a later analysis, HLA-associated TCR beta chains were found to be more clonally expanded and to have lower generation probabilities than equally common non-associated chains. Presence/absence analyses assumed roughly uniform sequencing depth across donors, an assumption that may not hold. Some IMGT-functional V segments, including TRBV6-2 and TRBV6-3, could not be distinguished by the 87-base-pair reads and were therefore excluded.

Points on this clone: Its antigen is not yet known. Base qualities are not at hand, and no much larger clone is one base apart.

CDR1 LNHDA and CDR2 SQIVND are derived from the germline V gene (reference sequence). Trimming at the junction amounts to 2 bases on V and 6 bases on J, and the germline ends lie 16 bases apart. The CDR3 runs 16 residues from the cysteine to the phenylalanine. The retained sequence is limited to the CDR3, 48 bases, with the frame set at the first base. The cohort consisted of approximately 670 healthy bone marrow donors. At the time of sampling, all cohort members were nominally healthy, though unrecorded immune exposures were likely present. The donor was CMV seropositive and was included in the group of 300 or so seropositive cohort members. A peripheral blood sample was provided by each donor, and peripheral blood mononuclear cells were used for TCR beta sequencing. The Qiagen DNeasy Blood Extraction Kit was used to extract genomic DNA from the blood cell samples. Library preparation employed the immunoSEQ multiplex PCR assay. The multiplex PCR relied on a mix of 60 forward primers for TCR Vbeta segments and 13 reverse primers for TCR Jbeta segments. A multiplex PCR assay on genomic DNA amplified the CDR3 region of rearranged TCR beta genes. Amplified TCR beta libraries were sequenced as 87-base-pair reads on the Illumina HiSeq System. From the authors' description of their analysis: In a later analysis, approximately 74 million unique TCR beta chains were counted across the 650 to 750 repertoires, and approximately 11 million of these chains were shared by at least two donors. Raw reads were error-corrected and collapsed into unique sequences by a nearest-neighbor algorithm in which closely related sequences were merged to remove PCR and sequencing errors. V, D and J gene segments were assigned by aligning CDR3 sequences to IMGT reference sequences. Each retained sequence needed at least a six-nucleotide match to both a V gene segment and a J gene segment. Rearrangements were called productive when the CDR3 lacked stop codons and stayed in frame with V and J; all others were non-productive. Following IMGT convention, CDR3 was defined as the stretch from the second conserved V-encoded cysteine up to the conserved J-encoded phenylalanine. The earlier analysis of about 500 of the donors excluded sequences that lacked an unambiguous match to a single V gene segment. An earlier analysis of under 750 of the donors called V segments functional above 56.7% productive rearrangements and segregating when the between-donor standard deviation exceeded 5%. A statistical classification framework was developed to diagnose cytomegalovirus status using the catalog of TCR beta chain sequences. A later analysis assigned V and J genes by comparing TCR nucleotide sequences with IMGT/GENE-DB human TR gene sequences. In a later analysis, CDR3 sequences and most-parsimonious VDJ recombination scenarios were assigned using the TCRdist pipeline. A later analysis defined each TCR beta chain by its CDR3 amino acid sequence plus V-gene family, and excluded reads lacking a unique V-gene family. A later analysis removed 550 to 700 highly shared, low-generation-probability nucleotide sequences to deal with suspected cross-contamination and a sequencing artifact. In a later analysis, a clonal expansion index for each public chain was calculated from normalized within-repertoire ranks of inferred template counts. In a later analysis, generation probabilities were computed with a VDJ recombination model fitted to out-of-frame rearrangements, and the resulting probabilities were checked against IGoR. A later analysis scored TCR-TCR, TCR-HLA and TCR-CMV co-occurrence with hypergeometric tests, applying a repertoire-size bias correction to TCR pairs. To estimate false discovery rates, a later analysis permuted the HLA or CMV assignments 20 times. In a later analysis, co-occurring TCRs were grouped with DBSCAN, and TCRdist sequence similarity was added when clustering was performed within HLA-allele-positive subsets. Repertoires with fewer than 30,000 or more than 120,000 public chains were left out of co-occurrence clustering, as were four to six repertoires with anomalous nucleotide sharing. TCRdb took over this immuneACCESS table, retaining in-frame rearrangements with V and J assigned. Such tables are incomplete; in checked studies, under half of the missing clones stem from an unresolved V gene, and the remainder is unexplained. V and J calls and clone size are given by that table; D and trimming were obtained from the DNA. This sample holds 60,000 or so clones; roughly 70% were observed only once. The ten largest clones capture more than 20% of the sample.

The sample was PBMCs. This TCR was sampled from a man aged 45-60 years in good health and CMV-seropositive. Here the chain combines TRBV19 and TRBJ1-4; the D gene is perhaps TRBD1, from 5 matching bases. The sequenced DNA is TGTGCCAGTAGTATATTTTTCGGGACGGGGGATGAAAAACTGTTTTTT. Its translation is CASSIFFGTGDEKLFF.